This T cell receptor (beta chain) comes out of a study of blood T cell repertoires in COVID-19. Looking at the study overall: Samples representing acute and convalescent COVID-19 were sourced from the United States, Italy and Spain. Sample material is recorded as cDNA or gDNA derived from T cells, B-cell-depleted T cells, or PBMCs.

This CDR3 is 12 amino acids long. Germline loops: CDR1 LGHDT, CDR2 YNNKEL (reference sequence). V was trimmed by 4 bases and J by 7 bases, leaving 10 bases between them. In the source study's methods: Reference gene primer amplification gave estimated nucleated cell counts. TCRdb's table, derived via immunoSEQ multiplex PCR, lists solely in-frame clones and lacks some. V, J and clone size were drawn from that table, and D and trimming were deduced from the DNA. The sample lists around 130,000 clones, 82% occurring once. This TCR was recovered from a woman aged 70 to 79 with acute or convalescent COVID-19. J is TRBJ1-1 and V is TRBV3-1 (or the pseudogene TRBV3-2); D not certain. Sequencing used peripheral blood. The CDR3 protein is CASSPARSEAFF. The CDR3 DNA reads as TGTGCCAGCAGCCCTGCGAGAAGTGAAGCTTTCTTT.